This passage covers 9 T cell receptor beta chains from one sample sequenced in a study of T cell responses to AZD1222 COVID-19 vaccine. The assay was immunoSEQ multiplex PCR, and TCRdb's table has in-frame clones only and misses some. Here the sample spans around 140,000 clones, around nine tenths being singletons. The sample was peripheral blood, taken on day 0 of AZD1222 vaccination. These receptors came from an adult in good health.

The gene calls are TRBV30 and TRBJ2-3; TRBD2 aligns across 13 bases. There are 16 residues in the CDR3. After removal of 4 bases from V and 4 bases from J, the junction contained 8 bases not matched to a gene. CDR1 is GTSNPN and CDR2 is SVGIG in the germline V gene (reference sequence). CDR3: CAWITRTSGSSDTQYF. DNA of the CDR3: TGTGCCTGGATCACACGGACTAGCGGGAGTTCAGATACGCAGTATTTT.

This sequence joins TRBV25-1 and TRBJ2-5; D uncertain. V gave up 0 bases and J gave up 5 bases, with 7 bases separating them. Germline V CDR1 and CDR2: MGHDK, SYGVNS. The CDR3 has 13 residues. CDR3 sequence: CASSEYVGETQYF. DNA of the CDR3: TGTGCCAGCAGTGAATATGTGGGGGAGACCCAGTACTTC.

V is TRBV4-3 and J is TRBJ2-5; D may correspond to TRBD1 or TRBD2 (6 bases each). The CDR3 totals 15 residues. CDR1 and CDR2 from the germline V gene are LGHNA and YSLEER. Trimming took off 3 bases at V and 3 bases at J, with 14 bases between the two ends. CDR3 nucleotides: TGCGCCAGCAGCCAGGGCGGGACACCAGAAGAGACCCAGTACTTC. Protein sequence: CASSQGGTPEETQYF.

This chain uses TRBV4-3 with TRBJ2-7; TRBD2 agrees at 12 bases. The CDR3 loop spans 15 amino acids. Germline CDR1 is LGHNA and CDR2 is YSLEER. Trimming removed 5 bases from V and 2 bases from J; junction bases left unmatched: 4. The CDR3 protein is CASSFGLAGPYEQYF. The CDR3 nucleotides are TGCGCCAGCAGCTTCGGACTAGCGGGACCCTACGAGCAGTACTTC.

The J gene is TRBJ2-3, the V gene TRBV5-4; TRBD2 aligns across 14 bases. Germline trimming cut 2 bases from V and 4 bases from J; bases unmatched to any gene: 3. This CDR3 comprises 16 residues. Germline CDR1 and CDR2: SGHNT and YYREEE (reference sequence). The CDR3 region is CASSLKGLAGADTQYF. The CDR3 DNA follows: TGTGCCAGCAGCTTAAAGGGACTAGCGGGAGCAGATACGCAGTATTTT.

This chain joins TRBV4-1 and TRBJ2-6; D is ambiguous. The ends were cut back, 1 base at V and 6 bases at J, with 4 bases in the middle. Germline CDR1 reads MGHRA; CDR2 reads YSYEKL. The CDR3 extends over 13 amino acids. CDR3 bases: TGCGCCAGCAGCCAAGGTCTGGCCAACGTCCTGACTTTC. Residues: CASSQGLANVLTF.

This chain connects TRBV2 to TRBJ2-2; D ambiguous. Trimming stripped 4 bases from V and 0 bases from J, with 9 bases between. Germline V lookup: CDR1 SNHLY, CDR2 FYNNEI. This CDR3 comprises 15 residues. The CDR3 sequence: CASSVEIPNTGELFF. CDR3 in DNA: TGTGCCAGCAGTGTTGAAATTCCGAACACCGGGGAGCTGTTTTTT.

The CDR3 here is CAISRTSGPRPTGELFF. As DNA, the CDR3 is TGTGCCATCTCAAGGACTAGCGGACCAAGGCCCACCGGGGAGCTGTTTTTT. This chain links TRBV10-3 with TRBJ2-2, with 10 bases that match TRBD2. Per germline, CDR1 ENHRY and CDR2 SYGVKD. The V and J ends lost 8 bases and 4 bases, in that order; junction bases with no gene match: 13. The CDR3 has 17 amino acids.

The CDR3: CASSPTEAFF. In nucleotides, the CDR3 is TGTGCCAGCAGCCCCACTGAAGCTTTCTTT. The V and J genes are TRBV9 and TRBJ1-1, with D unclear. The V and J ends lost 4 bases and 4 bases respectively, with 2 bases between them. Germline assignment: CDR1 SGDLS and CDR2 YYNGEE. This CDR3 is 10 amino acids long. The full variable domain, with the rest looked up from reference TRBV9 and TRBJ1-1, is DSGVTQTPKHLITATGQRVTLRCSPRSGDLSVYWYQQSLDQGLQFLIQYYNGEERAKGNILERFSAQQFPDLHSELNLSSLELGDSALYFCASSPTEAFFGQGTRLTVV.